The entry below describes one TCR beta chain. The V end lost 2 bases, the J end lost 0 bases, and 9 bases lay between the germline ends. The CDR3 covers 14 residues. Germline lookup yields CDR1 SGDLS and CDR2 YYNGEE. This sample stems from a study of blood T cell repertoires in COVID-19. About the research overall: Samples representing acute and convalescent COVID-19 were sourced from the United States, Italy and Spain. T cells, B-cell-depleted T cells, or PBMCs provided the cDNA or gDNA that served as material.

In the original workflow: The assay estimated nucleated cells by amplifying reference gene primers. TCRdb keeps only in-frame clones here, not all; method: immunoSEQ multiplex PCR. The V and J calls and clone size come from that table; D and trimming were worked out from the DNA. In the table there are some 300,000 clones, around 87% of which are singletons. V is TRBV9 and J is TRBJ2-7; D perhaps matches TRBD1 (5 bases). The TCR originated in a man between 65 and 85 years old with acute or convalescent COVID-19. The sample was peripheral blood. CDR3 sequence reads: CASSVGLSSYEQYF. The CDR3 DNA reads TGTGCCAGCAGCGTGGGGCTGAGCTCCTACGAGCAGTACTTC. The whole variable domain, remainder taken from reference TRBV9 and TRBJ2-7, is DSGVTQTPKHLITATGQRVTLRCSPRSGDLSVYWYQQSLDQGLQFLIQYYNGEERAKGNILERFSAQQFPDLHSELNLSSLELGDSALYFCASSVGLSSYEQYFGPGTRLTVT.